What follows are 6 T cell receptor beta chains derived from one specimen sequenced in a study of identical twins. TCRdb passed the 5' RACE reads through MiXCR, listing each CDR3 protein once. The table records around 1.7 million distinct CDR3 sequences, 25% to 35% of them present only once. Sequenced material: cord blood. The receptors stem from a newborn girl in good health.

This chain joins TRBV7-2 and TRBJ1-5; D is uncertain. Germline V gives CDR1 SGHTA, CDR2 FQGNSA. Trimming took off 2 bases at V and 5 bases at J, with 10 bases between the two ends. The CDR3 extends over 14 amino acids. CDR3 sequence (DNA): TGTGCCAGCAGCTTAATCGGGCAGGATCAGCCCCAGCATTTT. Its protein product is CASSLIGQDQPQHF.

Here the CDR3 reads CSAPGQGFHQPQHF. The CDR3 region has the DNA TGCAGTGCGCCAGGACAGGGCTTTCATCAGCCCCAGCATTTT. This chain joins TRBV20-1 and TRBJ1-5, with TRBD1 identical over 8 bases. Germline V gene data show CDR1 as DFQATT and CDR2 as SNEGSKA (reference sequence). J was trimmed by 5 bases and V by 6 bases; bases with no gene match: 9. This CDR3 spans 14 amino acids.

A word on this clonotype: Since a much larger clone is just one base distant, this may be a read error. This sequence joins TRBV29-1 and TRBJ1-5; D possibly corresponds to TRBD1 (5 bases). The CDR3 consists of 16 residues. V was clipped by 7 bases and J by 5 bases, with 24 bases between them. Per germline, CDR1 SQVTM and CDR2 ANQGSEA. The CDR3 sequence: CSGAPILGQEDQPQHF. CDR3 coding DNA: TGCAGCGGCGCCCCCATTTTAGGACAAGAGGATCAGCCCCAGCATTTT.

The J gene is TRBJ2-7, the V gene TRBV20-1; no clear D. The J call may be incorrect, as the DNA end agrees better with TRBJ2-4. The CDR3 runs to 14 residues. CDR1 is DFQATT and CDR2 is SNEGSKA in the germline V gene (reference sequence). The CDR3 nucleotides read TGCAGTGCTAGCGGCTGGCTAGCCAAAAACATTCAGTACTTC. This encodes CSASGWLAKNIQYF.

In DNA form, the CDR3 reads TGTGCCAGCAGCTTAGCCGAAGGACTAGCAAACGAGCAGTACTTC. This encodes CASSLAEGLANEQYF. J is TRBJ2-7 and V is TRBV7-2; 8 nucleotides match TRBD2. After removal of 0 bases from V and 5 bases from J, the junction contained 6 bases not matched to a gene. Looked up from germline, CDR1 is SGHTA and CDR2 is FQGNSA. There are 15 residues in the CDR3.

The V call is TRBV18, the J call TRBJ1-1; no clear D. V gave up 0 bases and J gave up 1 base, with 15 bases separating them. CDR3 size: 17 residues. Germline CDR1 KGHSH, CDR2 LQKENI. The CDR3 region has the DNA TGTGCCAGCTCACCACCCAGTGTTTCTCGGGGGAACACTGAAGCTTTCTTT. Translated, it gives CASSPPSVSRGNTEAFF.